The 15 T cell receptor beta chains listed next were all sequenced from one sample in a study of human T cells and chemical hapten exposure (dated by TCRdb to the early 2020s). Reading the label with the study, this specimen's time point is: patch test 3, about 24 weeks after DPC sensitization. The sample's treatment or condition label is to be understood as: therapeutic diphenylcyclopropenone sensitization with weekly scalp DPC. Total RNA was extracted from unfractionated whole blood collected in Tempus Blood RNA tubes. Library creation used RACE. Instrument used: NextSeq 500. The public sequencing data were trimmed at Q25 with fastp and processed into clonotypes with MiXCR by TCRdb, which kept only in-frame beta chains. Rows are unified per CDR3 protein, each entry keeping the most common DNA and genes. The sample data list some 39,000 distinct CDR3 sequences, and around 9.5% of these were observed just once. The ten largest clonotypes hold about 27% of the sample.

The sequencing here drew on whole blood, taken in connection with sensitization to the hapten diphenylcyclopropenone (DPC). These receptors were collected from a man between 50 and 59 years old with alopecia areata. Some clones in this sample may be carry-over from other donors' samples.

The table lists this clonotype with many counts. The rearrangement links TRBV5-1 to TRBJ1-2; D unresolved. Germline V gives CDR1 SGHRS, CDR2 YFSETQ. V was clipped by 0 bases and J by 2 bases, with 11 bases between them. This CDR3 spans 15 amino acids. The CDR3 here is CASSLVTGPNYGYTF. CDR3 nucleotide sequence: TGCGCCAGCAGCTTGGTGACCGGCCCAAACTATGGCTACACCTTC.

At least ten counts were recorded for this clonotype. The CDR3 loop reads CASTYRGGGNSPLHF. The CDR3 coding sequence is TGTGCCAGCACCTACCGAGGGGGCGGTAATTCACCCCTCCACTTT. The V call is TRBV12-3 or TRBV12-4, the J call TRBJ1-6; 7 bases map to TRBD1. The CDR3 extends over 15 amino acids. Trimming took 7 bases from V and 6 from J; bases not matched to a gene: 9.

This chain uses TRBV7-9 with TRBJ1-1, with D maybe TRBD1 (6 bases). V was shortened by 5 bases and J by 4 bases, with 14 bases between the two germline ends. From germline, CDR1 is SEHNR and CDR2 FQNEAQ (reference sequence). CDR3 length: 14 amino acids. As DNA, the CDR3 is TGTGCCAGCAGCCGGACAGAGGGGAGCACTGAAGCTTTCTTT. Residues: CASSRTEGSTEAFF. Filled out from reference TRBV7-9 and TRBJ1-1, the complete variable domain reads DTGVSQNPRHKITKRGQNVTFRCDPISEHNRLYWYRQTLGQGPEFLTYFQNEAQLEKSRLLSDRFSAERPKGSFSTLEIQRTEQGDSAMYLCASSRTEGSTEAFFGQGTRLTVV.

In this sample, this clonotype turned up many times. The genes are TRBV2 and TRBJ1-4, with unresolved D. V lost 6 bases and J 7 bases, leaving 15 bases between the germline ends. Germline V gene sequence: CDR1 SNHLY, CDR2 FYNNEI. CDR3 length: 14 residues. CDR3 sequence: CASSAGSEPEKLFF. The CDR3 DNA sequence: TGTGCCAGCAGCGCGGGCTCGGAACCTGAAAAACTGTTTTTT.

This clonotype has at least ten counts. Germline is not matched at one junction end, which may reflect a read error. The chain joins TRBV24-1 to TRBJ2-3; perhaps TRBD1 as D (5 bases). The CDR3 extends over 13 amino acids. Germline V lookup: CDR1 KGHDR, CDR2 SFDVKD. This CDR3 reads CATSALGRDTQYF. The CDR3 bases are TGTGCCACCAGTGCTTTGGGGCGGGATACGCAGTATTTT.

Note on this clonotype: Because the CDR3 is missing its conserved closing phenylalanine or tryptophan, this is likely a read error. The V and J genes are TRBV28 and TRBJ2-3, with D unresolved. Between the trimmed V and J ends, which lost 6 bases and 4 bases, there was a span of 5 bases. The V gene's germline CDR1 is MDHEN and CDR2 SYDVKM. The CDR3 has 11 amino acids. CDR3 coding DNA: TGTGCCAGCAGCAGACCAGATACGCAGTATCTT. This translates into CASSRPDTQYL.

CDR3 loop: CASSRITGGRGNTIYF. The CDR3 DNA is TGTGCCAGCAGCCGAATTACTGGGGGCCGTGGAAACACCATATATTTT. The V gene is TRBV11-2, the J gene TRBJ1-3; weak D call: TRBD1 (6 bases). The V gene's germline CDR1 is SGHAT and CDR2 FQNNGV. This CDR3 is 16 amino acids long. Trimming pared 5 bases from V and 3 bases from J, leaving 17 bases between. The variable domain in full, completed from reference TRBV11-2 and TRBJ1-3, reads EAGVAQSPRYKIIEKRQSVAFWCNPISGHATLYWYQQILGQGPKLLIQFQNNGVVDDSQLPKDRFSAERLKGVDSTLKIQPAKLEDSAVYLCASSRITGGRGNTIYFGEGSWLTVV.

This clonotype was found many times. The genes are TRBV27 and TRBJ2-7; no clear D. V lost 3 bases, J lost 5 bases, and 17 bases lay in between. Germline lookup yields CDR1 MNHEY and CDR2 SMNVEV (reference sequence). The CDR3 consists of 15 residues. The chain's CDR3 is CASSLWSGVSHEQYF. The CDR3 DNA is TGTGCCAGCAGTTTGTGGTCGGGTGTTTCCCACGAGCAGTACTTC.

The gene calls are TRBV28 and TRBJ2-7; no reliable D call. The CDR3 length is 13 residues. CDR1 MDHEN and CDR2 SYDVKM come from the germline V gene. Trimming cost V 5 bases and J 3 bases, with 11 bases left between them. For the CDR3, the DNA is TGTGCCAGCAGTCGTCCGGACCTCTACGAGCAGTACTTC. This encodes CASSRPDLYEQYF.

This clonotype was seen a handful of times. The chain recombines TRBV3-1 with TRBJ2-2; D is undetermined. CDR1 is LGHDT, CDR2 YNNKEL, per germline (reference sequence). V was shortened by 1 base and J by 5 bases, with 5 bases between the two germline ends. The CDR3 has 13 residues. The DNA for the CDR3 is TGTGCCAGCAGCCAAGTACGGACCGGGGAGCTGTTTTTT. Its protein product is CASSQVRTGELFF.

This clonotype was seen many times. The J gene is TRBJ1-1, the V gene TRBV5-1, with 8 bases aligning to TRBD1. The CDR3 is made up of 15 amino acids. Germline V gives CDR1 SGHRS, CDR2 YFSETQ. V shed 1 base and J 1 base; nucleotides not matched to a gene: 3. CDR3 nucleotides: TGCGCCAGCAGCTTGTGGGACAGGCAGAACACTGAAGCTTTCTTT. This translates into CASSLWDRQNTEAFF. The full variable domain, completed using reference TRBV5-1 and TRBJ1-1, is KAGVTQTPRYLIKTRGQQVTLSCSPISGHRSVSWYQQTPGQGLQFLFEYFSETQRNKGNFPGRFSGRQFSNSRSEMNVSTLELGDSALYLCASSLWDRQNTEAFFGQGTRLTVV.

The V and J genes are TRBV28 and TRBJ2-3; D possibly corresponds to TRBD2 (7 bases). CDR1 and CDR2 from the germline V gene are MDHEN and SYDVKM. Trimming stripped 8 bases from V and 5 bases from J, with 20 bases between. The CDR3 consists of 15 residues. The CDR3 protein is CASPPGAGVIDTQYF. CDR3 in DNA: TGTGCCAGCCCTCCGGGGGCGGGAGTGATAGATACGCAGTATTTT. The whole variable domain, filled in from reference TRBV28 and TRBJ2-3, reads DVKVTQSSRYLVKRTGEKVFLECVQDMDHENMFWYRQDPGLGLRLIYFSYDVKMKEKGDIPEGYSVSREKKERFSLILESASTNQTSMYLCASPPGAGVIDTQYFGPGTRLTVL.

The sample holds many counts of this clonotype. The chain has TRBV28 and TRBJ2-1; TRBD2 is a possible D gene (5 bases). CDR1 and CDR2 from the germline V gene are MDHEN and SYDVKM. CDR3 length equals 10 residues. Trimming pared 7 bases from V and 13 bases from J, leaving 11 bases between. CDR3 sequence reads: CASKDEGQFF. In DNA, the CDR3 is TGTGCCAGCAAAGATGAGGGCCAGTTCTTC.

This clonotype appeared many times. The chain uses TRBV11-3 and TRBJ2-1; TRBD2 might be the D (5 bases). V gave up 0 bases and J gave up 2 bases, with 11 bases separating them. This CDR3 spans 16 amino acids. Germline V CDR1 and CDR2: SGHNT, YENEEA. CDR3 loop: CASSLEGAPPYNEQFF. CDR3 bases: TGTGCCAGCAGCTTAGAGGGAGCGCCTCCCTACAATGAGCAGTTCTTC.

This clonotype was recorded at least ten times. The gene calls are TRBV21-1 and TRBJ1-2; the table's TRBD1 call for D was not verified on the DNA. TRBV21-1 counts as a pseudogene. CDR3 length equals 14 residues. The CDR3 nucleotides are TGTGCCAGCAGCAAGGGCAGGGGAAACTATGGCTACACCTTC. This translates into CASSKGRGNYGYTF.